This T cell receptor beta chain was recorded in a study of cytomegalovirus exposure and HLA in healthy donors. The V gene lost 4 bases and the J gene lost 7 bases, with 10 bases spanning the gap. Germline assignment: CDR1 SQVTM and CDR2 ANQGSEA. This CDR3 is built from 11 residues. 13 Jbeta primers and 60 Vbeta primers were used for the PCR. Clones were sequenced by immunoSEQ multiplex PCR, and TCRdb holds only the in-frame ones, with some missing. The repertoire consists of about 150,000 clones, with about three quarters occurring once and the leading ten covering roughly 4.2%. The genes are TRBV29-1 and TRBJ1-2; D gene uncertain. The sample was PBMCs. This clonotype originated in a woman in her thirties or forties in good health and CMV-seronegative. In nucleotides, the CDR3 is TGCAGCGTTGTAGCAGTCCTTGGCTACACCTTC. Amino acid sequence: CSVVAVLGYTF.